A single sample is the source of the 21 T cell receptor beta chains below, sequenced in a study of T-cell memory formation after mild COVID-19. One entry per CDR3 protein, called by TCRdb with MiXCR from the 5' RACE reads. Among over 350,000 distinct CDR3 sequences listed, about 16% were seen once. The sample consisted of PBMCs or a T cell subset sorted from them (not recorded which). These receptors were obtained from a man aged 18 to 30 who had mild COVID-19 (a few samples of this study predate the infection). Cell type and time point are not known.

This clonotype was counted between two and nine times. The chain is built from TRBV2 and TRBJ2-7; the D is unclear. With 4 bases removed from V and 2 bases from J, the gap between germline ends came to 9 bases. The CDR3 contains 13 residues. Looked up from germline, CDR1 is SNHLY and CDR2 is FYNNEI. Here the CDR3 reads CASSAGFAYEQYV. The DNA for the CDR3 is TGTGCCAGCAGTGCCGGGTTTGCCTACGAGCAGTACGTC.

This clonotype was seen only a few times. The CDR3 bases are TGTGCCAGCAGTTACTCGTCAGGCTCGAAAAACTATGGCTACACCTTC. This sequence encodes CASSYSSGSKNYGYTF. The chain combines TRBV6-5 with TRBJ1-2; D not resolved. The CDR3 covers 16 residues. Trimming cost V 0 bases and J 2 bases, with 13 bases left between them. CDR1 is MNHEY, CDR2 SVGAGI, per germline.

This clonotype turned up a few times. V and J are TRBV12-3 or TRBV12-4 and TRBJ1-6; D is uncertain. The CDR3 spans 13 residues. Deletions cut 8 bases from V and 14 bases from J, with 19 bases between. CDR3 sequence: CASGRTADKALHF. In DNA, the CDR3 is TGTGCCAGCGGGAGGACGGCGGATAAGGCCCTCCACTTT.

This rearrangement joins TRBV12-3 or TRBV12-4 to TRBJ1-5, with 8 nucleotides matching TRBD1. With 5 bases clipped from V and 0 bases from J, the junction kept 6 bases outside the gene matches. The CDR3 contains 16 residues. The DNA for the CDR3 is TGTGCCAGCAGTCATGGGACAGGAGGTAGCAATCAGCCCCAGCATTTT. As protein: CASSHGTGGSNQPQHF.

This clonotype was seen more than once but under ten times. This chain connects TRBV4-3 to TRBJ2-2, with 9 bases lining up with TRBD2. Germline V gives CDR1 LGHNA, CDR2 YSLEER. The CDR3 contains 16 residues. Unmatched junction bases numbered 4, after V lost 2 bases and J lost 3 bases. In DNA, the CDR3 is TGCGCCAGCAGCCAAAGACTAGCGGATTACACCGGGGAGCTGTTTTTT. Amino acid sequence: CASSQRLADYTGELFF.

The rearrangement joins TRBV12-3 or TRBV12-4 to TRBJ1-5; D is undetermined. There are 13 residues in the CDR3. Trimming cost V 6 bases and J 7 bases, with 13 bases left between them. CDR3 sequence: CASRSTLRQPQHF. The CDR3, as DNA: TGTGCCAGCAGATCTACCCTAAGGCAGCCCCAGCATTTT.

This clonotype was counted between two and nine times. CDR3 DNA sequence: TGTGCCAGCAGTGTCCCAGCTAAACAGTACGTC. It codes for CASSVPAKQYV. The rearrangement links TRBV6-1 to TRBJ2-7; D remains ambiguous. The V and J ends lost 4 bases and 10 bases respectively, with 11 bases between them. Germline V gene sequence: CDR1 MNHNS, CDR2 SASEGT. The CDR3 extends over 11 amino acids.

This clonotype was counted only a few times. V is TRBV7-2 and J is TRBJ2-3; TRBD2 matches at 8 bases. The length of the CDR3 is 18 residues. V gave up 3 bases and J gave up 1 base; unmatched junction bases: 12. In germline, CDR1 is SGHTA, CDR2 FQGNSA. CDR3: CASSLVVPGLGGTDTQYF. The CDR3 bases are TGTGCCAGCAGCTTGGTTGTACCGGGACTAGGGGGCACAGATACGCAGTATTTT.

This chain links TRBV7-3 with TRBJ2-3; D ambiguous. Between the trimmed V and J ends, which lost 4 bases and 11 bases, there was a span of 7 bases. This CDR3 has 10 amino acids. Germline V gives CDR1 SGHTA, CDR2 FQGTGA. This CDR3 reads CASSWAWQYF. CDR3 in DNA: TGTGCCAGCAGCTGGGCGTGGCAGTATTTT.

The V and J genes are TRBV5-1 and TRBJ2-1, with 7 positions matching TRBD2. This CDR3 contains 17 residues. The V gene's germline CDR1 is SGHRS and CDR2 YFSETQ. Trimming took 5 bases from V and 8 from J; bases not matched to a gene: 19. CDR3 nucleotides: TGCGCCAGCAGGACTGGAGGCGCTCCGGGGGGAATCGATGAGCAGTTCTTC. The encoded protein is CASRTGGAPGGIDEQFF.

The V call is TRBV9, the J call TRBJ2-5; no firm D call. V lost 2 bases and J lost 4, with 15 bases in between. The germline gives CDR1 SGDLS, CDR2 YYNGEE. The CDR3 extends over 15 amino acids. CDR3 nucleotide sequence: TGTGCCAGCAGCGTGACACCGGAGAATAGAGAGACCCAGTACTTC. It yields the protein CASSVTPENRETQYF.

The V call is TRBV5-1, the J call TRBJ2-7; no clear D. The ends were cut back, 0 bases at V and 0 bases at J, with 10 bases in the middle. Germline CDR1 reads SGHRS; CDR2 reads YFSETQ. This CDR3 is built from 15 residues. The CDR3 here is CASSLGGRGSYEQYF. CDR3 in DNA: TGCGCCAGCAGCTTGGGTGGAAGAGGCTCCTACGAGCAGTACTTC.

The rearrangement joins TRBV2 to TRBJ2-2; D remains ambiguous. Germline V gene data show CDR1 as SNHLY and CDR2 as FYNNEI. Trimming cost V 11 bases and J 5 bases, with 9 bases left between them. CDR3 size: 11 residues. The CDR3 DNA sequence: TGTGCCGTCCAGTCGACCGGGGAGCTGTTTTTT. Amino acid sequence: CAVQSTGELFF. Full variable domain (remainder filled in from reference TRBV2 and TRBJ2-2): EPEVTQTPSHQVTQMGQEVILRCVPISNHLYFYWYRQILGQKVEFLVSFYNNEISEKSEIFDDQFSVERPDGSNFTLKIRSTKLEDSAMYFCAVQSTGELFFGEGSRLTVL.

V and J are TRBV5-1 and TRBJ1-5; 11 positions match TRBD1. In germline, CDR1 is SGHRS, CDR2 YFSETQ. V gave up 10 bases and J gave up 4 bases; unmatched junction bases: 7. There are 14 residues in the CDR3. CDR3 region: CARGGTGGNQPQHF. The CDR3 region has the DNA TGCGCCCGCGGGGGGACAGGGGGAAATCAGCCCCAGCATTTT.

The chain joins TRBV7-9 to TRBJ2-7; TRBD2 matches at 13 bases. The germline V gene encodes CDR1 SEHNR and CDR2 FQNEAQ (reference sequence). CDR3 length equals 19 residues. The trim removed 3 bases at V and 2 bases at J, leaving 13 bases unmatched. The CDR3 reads CASSFRLAGGLPTAYEQYF. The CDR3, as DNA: TGTGCCAGCAGCTTCCGACTAGCGGGGGGCCTCCCTACAGCCTACGAGCAGTACTTC.

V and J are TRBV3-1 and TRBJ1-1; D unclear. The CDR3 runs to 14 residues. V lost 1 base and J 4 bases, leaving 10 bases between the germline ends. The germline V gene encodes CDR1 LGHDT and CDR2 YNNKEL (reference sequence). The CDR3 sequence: CASSQGGSGTEAFF. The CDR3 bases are TGTGCCAGCAGCCAAGGAGGGTCAGGCACTGAAGCTTTCTTT.

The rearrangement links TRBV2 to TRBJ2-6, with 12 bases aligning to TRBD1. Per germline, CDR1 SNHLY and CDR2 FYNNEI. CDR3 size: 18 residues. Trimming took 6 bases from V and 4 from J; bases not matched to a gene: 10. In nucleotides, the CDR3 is TGTGCCAGCAGGGCGGGACAGGGGGCGATCTCCGGGGCCAACGTCCTGACTTTC. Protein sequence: CASRAGQGAISGANVLTF.

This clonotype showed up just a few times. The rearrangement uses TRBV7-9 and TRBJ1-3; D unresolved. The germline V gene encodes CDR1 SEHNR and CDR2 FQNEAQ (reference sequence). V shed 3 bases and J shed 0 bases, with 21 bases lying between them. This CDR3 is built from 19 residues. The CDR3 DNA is TGTGCCAGCAGCTTCCCATACGACGACGGCGGGAGCTCTGGAAACACCATATATTTT. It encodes CASSFPYDDGGSSGNTIYF.

CDR3 sequence: CASSLHGGVWNSGTGELFF. The CDR3 DNA reads TGTGCCAGCAGCTTACACGGGGGTGTTTGGAATAGCGGCACCGGGGAGCTGTTTTTT. The gene calls are TRBV7-9 and TRBJ2-2, with a possible D match to TRBD2 (6 bases). This CDR3 region has 19 residues. V shed 2 bases and J shed 4 bases, with 23 bases lying between them. CDR1 is SEHNR, CDR2 FQNEAQ, per germline (reference sequence).

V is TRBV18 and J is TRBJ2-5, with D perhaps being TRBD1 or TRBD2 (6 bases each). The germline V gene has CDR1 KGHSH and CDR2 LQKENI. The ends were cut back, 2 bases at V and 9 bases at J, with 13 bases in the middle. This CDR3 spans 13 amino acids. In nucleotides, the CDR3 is TGTGCCAGCTCACCAGAGGGGGGAGCGGCCCAGTACTTC. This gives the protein CASSPEGGAAQYF. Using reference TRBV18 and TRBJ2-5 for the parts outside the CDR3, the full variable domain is NAGVMQNPRHLVRRRGQEARLRCSPMKGHSHVYWYRQLPEEGLKFMVYLQKENIIDESGMPKERFSAEFPKEGPSILRIQQVVRGDSAAYFCASSPEGGAAQYFGPGTRLLVL.

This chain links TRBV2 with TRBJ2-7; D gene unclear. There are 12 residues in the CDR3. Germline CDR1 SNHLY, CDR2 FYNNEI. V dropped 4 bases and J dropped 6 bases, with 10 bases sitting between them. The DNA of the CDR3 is TGTGCCAGCAGTGGGCCGGGCGCCGAGCAGTACGTC. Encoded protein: CASSGPGAEQYV.